These 6 T cell receptor beta chains originate from one sample sequenced in a study of early T cells in non-severe SARS-CoV-2 infection. MiXCR was run by TCRdb on the 5' RACE reads, yielding one entry per CDR3 protein. The data show approximately 70,000 distinct CDR3 sequences, 12% seen once. Sequenced input: whole blood. Receptors originate from an adult who was a healthcare worker with PCR-confirmed SARS-CoV-2 infection or an uninfected control (not recorded which).

This clonotype was detected a few times. V is TRBV5-1 and J is TRBJ2-7; tentative D call: TRBD1 (5 bases). V lost 0 bases and J 0 bases, leaving 10 bases between the germline ends. The CDR3 is made up of 15 amino acids. The germline CDR1 and CDR2 sequences are SGHRS and YFSETQ. CDR3 coding DNA: TGCGCCAGCAGCTTGGTAGCAGGGTTCTCCTACGAGCAGTACTTC. It is translated as CASSLVAGFSYEQYF.

The chain employs TRBV11-2 and TRBJ2-1; perhaps D is TRBD1 or TRBD2 (5 bases each). This CDR3 has 16 amino acids. Per germline, CDR1 SGHAT and CDR2 FQNNGV. V lost 2 bases to trimming and J lost 8 bases, with 19 bases between them. The CDR3 is CASSLNRALGRDEQFF. CDR3 bases: TGTGCCAGCAGCTTAAACCGGGCCCTGGGGCGGGATGAGCAGTTCTTC.

This clonotype has ten or more counts. V gene TRBV14 combines with J gene TRBJ1-1, with D possibly TRBD1 on 5 matching bases. V was shortened by 0 bases and J by 4 bases, with 9 bases between the two germline ends. The CDR3 runs 14 residues. Germline CDR1 reads SGHDN; CDR2 reads FVKESK. The CDR3 is CASSQDWTSTEAFF. The CDR3 nucleotides are TGTGCCAGCAGCCAAGATTGGACATCCACTGAAGCTTTCTTT.

The chain couples TRBV3-1 to TRBJ1-2; D unclear. V lost 0 bases and J lost 4, with 9 bases in between. Germline V CDR1 and CDR2: LGHDT, YNNKEL (reference sequence). The CDR3 runs to 14 residues. The CDR3 reads CASSQDLITYGYTF. For the CDR3, the DNA is TGTGCCAGCAGCCAAGATTTGATAACCTATGGCTACACCTTC.

This clonotype turned up a few times. The V gene is TRBV7-2, the J gene TRBJ2-7; 8 nucleotides agree with TRBD2. Unmatched junction bases numbered 13, after V lost 3 bases and J lost 6 bases. The CDR3 contains 16 residues. Germline V CDR1 and CDR2: SGHTA, FQGNSA. Here the CDR3 reads CASSFSPRGTRSEQYF. The CDR3 DNA sequence: TGTGCCAGCAGCTTTTCCCCGAGGGGGACTAGAAGCGAGCAGTACTTC.

This clonotype was counted a few times. This chain uses TRBV29-1 with TRBJ2-7; possibly TRBD2 for D (6 bases). The CDR3 covers 13 residues. V lost 6 bases, J lost 2 bases, and 14 bases lay in between. The germline V gene has CDR1 SQVTM and CDR2 ANQGSEA. The CDR3 region is CSVAGTYTYEQYF. For the CDR3, the DNA is TGCAGCGTAGCCGGGACTTACACCTACGAGCAGTACTTC.